Listed here is a single TCR beta chain. Its target is not known. The entry originates in a study of graft-versus-host responses after intestinal transplantation. As for the study in general: Anti-thymocyte globulin served as induction for all recipients, who then took tacrolimus and steroids for roughly 3 years.

V was pared by 0 bases and J by 7 bases, with 3 bases of the junction left unmatched. The CDR3 contains 13 residues. Germline CDR1 reads SQVTM; CDR2 reads ANQGSEA. The table came from immunoSEQ multiplex PCR; TCRdb's copy has only in-frame clones and leaves some out. The table lists tens of thousands of clones, 92% of them singletons. The study's findings and limits: Peak circulating GvH clone levels tracked with early post-transplant HvG declines. Detected in recipient marrow were GvH clones, some of which were first observed in ileum or blood.

Sequences were derived from PBMCs, sampled 98 days after intestinal transplantation. The TCR was taken from a human patient who received an intestinal transplant, so some T cells may come from the graft donor. This chain uses TRBV29-1 with TRBJ2-5, with 9 bases identical to TRBD1. CDR3 in DNA: TGCAGCGTTGAAGACGGGACAGGGAGGACCCAGTACTTC. Translated, it gives CSVEDGTGRTQYF.